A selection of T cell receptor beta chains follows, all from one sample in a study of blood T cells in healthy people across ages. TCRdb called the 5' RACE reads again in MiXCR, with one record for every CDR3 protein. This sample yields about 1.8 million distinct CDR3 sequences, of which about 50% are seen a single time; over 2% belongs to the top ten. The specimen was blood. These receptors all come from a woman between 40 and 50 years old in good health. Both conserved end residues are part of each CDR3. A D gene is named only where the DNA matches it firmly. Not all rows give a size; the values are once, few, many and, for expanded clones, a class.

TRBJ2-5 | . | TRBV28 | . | TGTGCCAGCAGCCCTCTAGTCCCTGTACAGACCCAGTACTTC | CASSPLVPVQTQYF
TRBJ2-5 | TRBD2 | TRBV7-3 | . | TGTGCCAGCAGCTTGAGCGGGGGGCTCTCCAATGAGCAGTACTTC | CASSLSGGLSNEQYF
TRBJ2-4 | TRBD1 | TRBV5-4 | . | TGTGCCAGCAGCTTGGCTCGGGACAGGACAGCCAAAAACATTCAGTACTTC | CASSLARDRTAKNIQYF
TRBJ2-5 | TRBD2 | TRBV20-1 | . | TGCAGTGCCCAACTAGCGGGCAAAGAGACCCAGTACTTC | CSAQLAGKETQYF
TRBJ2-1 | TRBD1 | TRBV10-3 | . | TGTGCCATCAGTGAAAGGACAGGGGGCGCAGGCAATGAGCAGTTCTTC | CAISERTGGAGNEQFF
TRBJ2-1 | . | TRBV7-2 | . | TGTGCCGGCAGCTTCCCAGGGGCAACAATCCACAATGAGCAGTTCTTC | CAGSFPGATIHNEQFF
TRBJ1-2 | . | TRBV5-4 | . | TGTGCCAGCACCTTGGGAGGGAGTGGTAACTATGGCTACACCTTC | CASTLGGSGNYGYTF
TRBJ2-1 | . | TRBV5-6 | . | TGTGCCAGCAGCCCACGACAGGCCTACAATGAGCAGTTCTTC | CASSPRQAYNEQFF
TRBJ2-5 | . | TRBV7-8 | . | TGTGCCAGCAGCTTAGGGGGGGGGCCGGGAGAGACCCAGTACTTC | CASSLGGGPGETQYF
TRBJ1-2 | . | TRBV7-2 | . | TGTGCCAGCAGCTTAGTTTCAGGGACTGCTAACTATGGCTACACCTTC | CASSLVSGTANYGYTF
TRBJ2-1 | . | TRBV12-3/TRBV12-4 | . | TGTGCCAGCAGTTTAGACACAACCTACTATGAGCAGTTCTTC | CASSLDTTYYEQFF
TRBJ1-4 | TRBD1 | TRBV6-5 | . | TGTGCCAGCGGGACAGGGGGTCGCACTAATGAAAAACTGTTTTTT | CASGTGGRTNEKLFF
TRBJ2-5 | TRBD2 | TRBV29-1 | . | TGCAGCGTAGATATTAGCGGGGGGCTAAAGACCCAGTACTTC | CSVDISGGLKTQYF
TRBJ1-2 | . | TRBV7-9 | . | TGTGCCAGCAGCGTACCTAGTTTCTATGGCTACACCTTC | CASSVPSFYGYTF
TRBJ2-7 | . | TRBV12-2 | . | TGTGCAAGTCGCTTAGAGAAGACAGGGCCTTCCTACGAGCAGTACTTC | CASRLEKTGPSYEQYF
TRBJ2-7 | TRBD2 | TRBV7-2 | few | TGTGCCAGCAGCTTGGGTAGCGGGGTTCGCGAGCAGTACTTC | CASSLGSGVREQYF
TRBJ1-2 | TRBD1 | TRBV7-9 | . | TGTGCCAGCAGCCGCCCGGGACAGGCAACTCACACCTTC | CASSRPGQATHTF
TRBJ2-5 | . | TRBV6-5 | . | TGTGCCAGCAGTTACAGGGATCCTACGGCGGTTGAGCAGTACTTC | CASSYRDPTAVEQYF